This is a list of T cell receptor beta chains from one sample in a study of T cell responses to AZD1222 COVID-19 vaccine. Assay: immunoSEQ multiplex PCR; the TCRdb copy retains only in-frame clones and omits some. In the table there are roughly 270,000 clones, approximately 94% of which are singletons. Sequencing was performed on peripheral blood, taken 28 days after the second AZD1222 dose. These receptors originate from an adult who received the AZD1222 COVID-19 vaccine. CDR3s include the opening cysteine and the closing phenylalanine or tryptophan. D genes are given only for firm matches. Only part of the rows carry a size: once, few, many, or a class if the clone is expanded.

cdr3_length	v_call	clone_size	d_call	j_call	cdr3_nt	cdr3_aa
14	TRBV6-1	-	-	TRBJ1-2	TGTGCCAGCAGTGAACGGGGGGCGGGGTATGGCTACACCTTC	CASSERGAGYGYTF
15	TRBV7-3	-	-	TRBJ2-1	TGTGCCAGCAGCTTAACCGGGAACCTGCTGACTGAGCAGTTCTTC	CASSLTGNLLTEQFF
14	TRBV6-5	-	-	TRBJ2-7	TGTGCCAGCATTTTGTCAGGGCCAAACTACGAGCAGTACTTC	CASILSGPNYEQYF
15	TRBV10-2	-	-	TRBJ1-5	TGCGCCAGCAGTGAAATTCGGTATAGCAATCAGCCCCAGCATTTT	CASSEIRYSNQPQHF
14	TRBV27	-	-	TRBJ1-2	TGTGCCAGCAGTAACAGGCCCCCCTACTATGGCTACACCTTC	CASSNRPPYYGYTF
14	TRBV27	-	-	TRBJ1-2	TGTGCCAGCAGTCCATGGGACACCTTCTATGGCTACACCTTC	CASSPWDTFYGYTF
13	TRBV4-1	few	-	TRBJ1-1	TGCGCCAGCAGCCCCAATCCCGCCGGTGAAGCTTTCTTT	CASSPNPAGEAFF
15	TRBV28	-	TRBD1	TRBJ2-1	TGTGCCAGCAACTCCGGGACAGGGGTTCTCAATGAGCAGTTCTTC	CASNSGTGVLNEQFF
15	TRBV19	-	TRBD2	TRBJ2-5	TGTGCCAGTACCCGAACCGGGACTAACCAAGAGACCCAGTACTTC	CASTRTGTNQETQYF
13	TRBV6-6	once	-	TRBJ1-5	TGTGCCAGCACCAGGTACGACGGACAGCCCCAGCATTTT	CASTRYDGQPQHF
17	TRBV28	-	-	TRBJ2-4	TGTGCCAGCAGTTTATCTCAGGGGACTCAAGCCAAAAACATTCAGTACTTC	CASSLSQGTQAKNIQYF
15	TRBV3-1/TRBV3-2	once	-	TRBJ1-4	TGTGCCAGCAGCCTCCGGGGCCGGCCGGCTGAAAAACTGTTTTTT	CASSLRGRPAEKLFF
15	TRBV27	-	-	TRBJ2-1	TGTGCCAGCAGTTTATCCGCGAGCTCCTACAATGAGCAGTTCTTC	CASSLSASSYNEQFF
13	TRBV29-1	-	TRBD1	TRBJ2-1	TGCAGCGTAGGGACAGGGGGCCGGAATGAGCAGTTCTTC	CSVGTGGRNEQFF
14	TRBV28	once	TRBD1	TRBJ1-5	TGTGCCAGCATTACAGGGGGCCTAAATCAGCCCCAGCATTTT	CASITGGLNQPQHF
16	TRBV19	-	-	TRBJ2-7	TGTGCCAGTAGTACCCGCTGGGGAAGGGAGAACTACGAGCAGTACTTC	CASSTRWGRENYEQYF
15	TRBV6-5	-	-	TRBJ1-4	TGTGCCAGCAACAACGGGGGCGCGGGTAATGAAAAACTGTTTTTT	CASNNGGAGNEKLFF
12	TRBV19	-	-	TRBJ1-1	TGTGCCAGTAGTATTGTCCGGGGGCAAGCTTTCTTT	CASSIVRGQAFF
17	TRBV6-2/TRBV6-3	-	TRBD2	TRBJ2-4	TGTGCCAGCAGTTCCGGCTCTAGCGGGGTAGCCAAAAACATTCAGTACTTC	CASSSGSSGVAKNIQYF
16	TRBV20-1	-	TRBD2	TRBJ2-7	TGCAGTGCTAGTAGGGGATCTCTAGCGGGAGGCTACGAGCAGTACTTC	CSASRGSLAGGYEQYF
13	TRBV28	-	-	TRBJ1-5	TGTGCTCTCGGAGGAGGGGCACATCAGCCCCAGCATTTT	CALGGGAHQPQHF
15	TRBV4-1	-	TRBD1	TRBJ1-2	TGCGCCAGCAGCCTCAGACAGGGGTACAACTATGGCTACACCTTC	CASSLRQGYNYGYTF
15	TRBV5-5	once	-	TRBJ2-7	TGTGCCAGCACCTTCGCGACTACGCAGCTAAGCGAGCAGTACTTC	CASTFATTQLSEQYF
14	TRBV9	-	-	TRBJ1-3	TGTGCCAGCAGCGTTGGGACGTTTGGAAACACCATATATTTT	CASSVGTFGNTIYF
14	TRBV4-1	-	-	TRBJ1-1	TGCGCCAGCAGCCCCGAAAGGGTGCCCACTGAAGCTTTCTTT	CASSPERVPTEAFF
14	TRBV6-5	-	-	TRBJ1-6	TGTGCCAGCAGTTCCGGACACTATAATTCACCCCTCCACTTT	CASSSGHYNSPLHF
17	TRBV7-3	-	TRBD2	TRBJ2-3	TGTGCCAGCAGCGTTGGGACTAGCGGGGCCTACGGGGGTACGCAGTATTTT	CASSVGTSGAYGGTQYF
16	TRBV28	-	TRBD1	TRBJ2-2	TGTGCCAGCACCTTACGGACAGGGGGCGGGACCGGGGAGCTGTTTTTT	CASTLRTGGGTGELFF
14	TRBV7-8	-	-	TRBJ2-1	TGTGCCAGCAGCTTTAGTGGGAAGGGGTATGAGCAGTTCTTC	CASSFSGKGYEQFF
17	TRBV4-2	-	-	TRBJ1-3	TGTGCCAGCAGCCAAGCGCCTACAGGGAGAGCTGGAAACACCATATATTTT	CASSQAPTGRAGNTIYF
13	TRBV11-3	-	-	TRBJ2-2	TGTGCCAGCAGCCCACAGGGTCCCGGGGAGCTGTTTTTT	CASSPQGPGELFF
14	TRBV5-4	once	-	TRBJ1-1	TGTGCCAGCAGCTTTGGATCTTTGAACACTGAAGCTTTCTTT	CASSFGSLNTEAFF
15	TRBV19	-	-	TRBJ1-3	TGTGCCAGTAGTATTTGGGGATTCTCTGGAAACACCATATATTTT	CASSIWGFSGNTIYF
9	TRBV20-1	-	-	TRBJ1-6	TGCAGTGCTAGTAAGGGGCCCTACTTT	CSASKGPYF
15	TRBV7-9	-	-	TRBJ1-1	TGTGCCAGCAGCTTGGCGGGACTACGCGGCACTGAAGCTTTCTTT	CASSLAGLRGTEAFF
12	TRBV6-5	-	-	TRBJ1-6	TGTGCCAGCAGTTCGACAGTGGAACCCCTCCACTTT	CASSSTVEPLHF
10	TRBV20-1	-	-	TRBJ1-2	TGCAGTACATCGGCTTATGGCTACACCTTC	CSTSAYGYTF
15	TRBV2	-	TRBD1	TRBJ2-1	TGTGCCAGCAGCCTCGACAGGGAGCCTTACAATGAGCAGTTCTTC	CASSLDREPYNEQFF
14	TRBV7-2	-	-	TRBJ2-2	TGTGCCAGCAGTTATGGACAGCCCACCGGGGAGCTGTTTTTT	CASSYGQPTGELFF
12	TRBV10-2	-	-	TRBJ1-1	TGCGCCAGCGGGCGGACAGCGACTGAAGCTTTCTTT	CASGRTATEAFF
17	TRBV28	-	TRBD1	TRBJ2-7	TGTGCCAGCACCTCTCCCGGTACAGGGGGAACTCCTATTGGGCAGTACTTC	CASTSPGTGGTPIGQYF
14	TRBV5-4	-	-	TRBJ2-3	TGTGCCAGCAGCTTGGGACAGAACACAGATACGCAGTATTTT	CASSLGQNTDTQYF
15	TRBV4-1	-	TRBD1	TRBJ2-7	TGCGCCAGCAGCCAAGACGAAGGGGGCGCTTACGAGCAGTACTTC	CASSQDEGGAYEQYF
15	TRBV9	-	TRBD2	TRBJ2-2	TGTGCCAGCAGCGCATATAGCGGGGTTGCCGGGGAGCTGTTTTTT	CASSAYSGVAGELFF
15	TRBV5-1	few	TRBD1	TRBJ1-2	TGCGCCAGCAGCAACTCCGGGACAGCGTCTTATGGCTACACCTTC	CASSNSGTASYGYTF
13	TRBV18	-	-	TRBJ2-5	TGTGCCAGCTCACCACGTATCCAAGAGACCCAGTACTTC	CASSPRIQETQYF